The sequence of this T cell receptor beta chain was determined in a study of T cell repertoires in cytomegalovirus infection. For the study at large: Shared public TCR beta signatures pointed to both CMV infection and a matching HLA type.

As regards this clonotype: The target antigen is unknown.

V lost 7 bases and J 2 bases, leaving 15 bases between the germline ends. Germline V lookup: CDR1 MDHEN, CDR2 SYDVKM. There are 14 residues in the CDR3. Study conclusions and caveats: The cumulative frequency of public TCR beta families identified carriers of CMV plus the relevant HLA.

TCRdb reprocessed the reads via MiXCR and lists one record per CDR3 protein. The sample carries around 530,000 distinct CDR3 sequences, approximately 15% recorded once. The V gene is TRBV28, the J gene TRBJ2-7; the D gene is possibly TRBD1 (6 bases). The sequence was obtained from a human donor in good health (CMV status not recorded). Some clones in this sample may be carry-over from other donors' samples. The sequenced material came from CD8+ T cells from PBMCs. The CDR3 spells CASTQGLEAYEQYF. In nucleotides, the CDR3 is TGTGCCAGCACCCAGGGGCTAGAGGCCTACGAGCAGTACTTC.